Given below is one T cell receptor beta chain in context. The sample originates from a study of cytomegalovirus exposure and HLA in healthy donors. The PCR had 60 Vbeta and 13 Jbeta primers. Assay used: immunoSEQ multiplex PCR; TCRdb lists only in-frame clones, some missing. The sample holds approximately 80,000 clones; 73% are singletons and the top ten take around 16%. This clonotype was sampled from a woman aged 40 to 50 in good health and CMV-seropositive. Input material: PBMCs.

CDR3 DNA: TGTGCCAGCAGTGCGAGCGGACAGGGCGACGAAAAACTGTTTTTT. Translated, it gives CASSASGQGDEKLFF. The chain carries TRBV6-5 and TRBJ1-4, with 8 bases fitting TRBD1. Germline loops: CDR1 MNHEY, CDR2 SVGAGI. V shed 5 bases, J shed 8 bases, and the junction held 10 bases outside the gene matches. The CDR3 has 15 amino acids.